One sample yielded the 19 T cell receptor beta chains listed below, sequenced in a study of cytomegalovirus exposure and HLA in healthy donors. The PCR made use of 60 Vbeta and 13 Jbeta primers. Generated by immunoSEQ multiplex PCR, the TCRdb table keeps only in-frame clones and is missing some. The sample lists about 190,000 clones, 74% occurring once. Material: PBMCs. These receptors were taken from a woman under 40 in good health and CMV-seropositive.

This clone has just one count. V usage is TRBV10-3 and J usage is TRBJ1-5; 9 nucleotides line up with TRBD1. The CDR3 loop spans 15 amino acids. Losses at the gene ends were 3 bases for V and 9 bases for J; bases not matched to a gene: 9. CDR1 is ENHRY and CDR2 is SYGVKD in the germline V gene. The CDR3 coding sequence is TGTGCCATCAGTGATCTACAGGGGGCGCGAGGGCCCCAGCATTTT. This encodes CAISDLQGARGPQHF.

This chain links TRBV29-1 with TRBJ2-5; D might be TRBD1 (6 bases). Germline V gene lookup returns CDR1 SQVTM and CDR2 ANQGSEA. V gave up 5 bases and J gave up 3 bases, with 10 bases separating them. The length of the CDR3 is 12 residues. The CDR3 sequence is CSVRTVKETQYF. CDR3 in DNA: TGCAGCGTTAGGACAGTAAAAGAGACCCAGTACTTC. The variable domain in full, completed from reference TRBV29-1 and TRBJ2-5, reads SAVISQKPSRDICQRGTSLTIQCQVDSQVTMMFWYRQQPGQSLTLIATANQGSEATYESGFVIDKFPISRPNLTFSTLTVSNMSPEDSSIYLCSVRTVKETQYFGPGTRLLVL.

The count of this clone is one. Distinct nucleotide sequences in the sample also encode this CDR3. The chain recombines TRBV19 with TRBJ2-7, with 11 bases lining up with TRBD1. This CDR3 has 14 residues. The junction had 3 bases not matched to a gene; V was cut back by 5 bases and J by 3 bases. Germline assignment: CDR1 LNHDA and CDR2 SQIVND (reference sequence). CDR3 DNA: TGTGCCAGTAGTGTTGGGACAGGGGGCTACGAGCAGTACTTC. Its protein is CASSVGTGGYEQYF.

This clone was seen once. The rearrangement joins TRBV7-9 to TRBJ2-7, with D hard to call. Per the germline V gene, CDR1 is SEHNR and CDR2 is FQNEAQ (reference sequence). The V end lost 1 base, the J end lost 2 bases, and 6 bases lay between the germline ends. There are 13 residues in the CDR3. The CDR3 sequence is CASSLGSAYEQYF. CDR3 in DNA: TGTGCCAGCAGCTTAGGTTCCGCCTACGAGCAGTACTTC.

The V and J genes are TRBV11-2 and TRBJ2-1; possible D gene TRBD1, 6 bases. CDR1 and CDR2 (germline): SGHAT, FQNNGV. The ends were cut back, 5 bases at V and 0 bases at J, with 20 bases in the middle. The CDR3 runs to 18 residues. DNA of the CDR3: TGTGCCAGCAGCGCCGGGACACCCGGCTCGAGCTCCTACAATGAGCAGTTCTTC. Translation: CASSAGTPGSSSYNEQFF.

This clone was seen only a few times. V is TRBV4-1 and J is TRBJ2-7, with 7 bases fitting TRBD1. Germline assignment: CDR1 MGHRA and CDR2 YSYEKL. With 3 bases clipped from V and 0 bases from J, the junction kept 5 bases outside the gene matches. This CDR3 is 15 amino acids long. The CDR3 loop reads CASSQTTGSSYEQYF. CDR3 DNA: TGCGCCAGCAGCCAGACGACAGGGAGCTCCTACGAGCAGTACTTC.

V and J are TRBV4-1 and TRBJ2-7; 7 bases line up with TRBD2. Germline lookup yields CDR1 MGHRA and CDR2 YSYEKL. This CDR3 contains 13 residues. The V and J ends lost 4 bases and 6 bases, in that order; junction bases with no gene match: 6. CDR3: CASSRDYMLEQYF. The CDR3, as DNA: TGCGCCAGCAGCCGGGACTATATGCTCGAGCAGTACTTC.

The chain's CDR3 is CASSVPRAGATGELFF. The DNA for the CDR3 is TGTGCCAGCAGCGTCCCACGAGCGGGAGCAACCGGGGAGCTGTTTTTT. The rearrangement joins TRBV28 to TRBJ2-2, with 8 bases matching TRBD2. The V gene end was trimmed by 6 bases and the J gene end by 5 bases; junction bases not matched to a gene: 11. The germline V gene has CDR1 MDHEN and CDR2 SYDVKM. The CDR3 contains 16 residues.

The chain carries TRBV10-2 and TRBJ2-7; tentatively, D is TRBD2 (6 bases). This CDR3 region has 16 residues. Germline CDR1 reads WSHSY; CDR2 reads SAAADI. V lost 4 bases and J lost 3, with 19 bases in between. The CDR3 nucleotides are TGCGCCAGCAGTGGGGATAGCGGAGCTGCTTTCTACGAGCAGTACTTC. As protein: CASSGDSGAAFYEQYF.

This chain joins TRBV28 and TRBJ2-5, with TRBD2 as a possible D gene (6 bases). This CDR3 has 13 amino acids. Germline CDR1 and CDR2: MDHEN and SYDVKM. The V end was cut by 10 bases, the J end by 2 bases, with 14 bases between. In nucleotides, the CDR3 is TGTGCCATCCTCGGGGGATCTCAAGAGACCCAGTACTTC. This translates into CAILGGSQETQYF.

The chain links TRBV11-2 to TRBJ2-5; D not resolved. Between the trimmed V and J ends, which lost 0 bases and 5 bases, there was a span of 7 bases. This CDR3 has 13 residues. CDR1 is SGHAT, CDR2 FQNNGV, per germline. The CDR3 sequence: CASSLDRAETQYF. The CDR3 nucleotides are TGTGCCAGCAGCTTAGACAGAGCGGAGACCCAGTACTTC.

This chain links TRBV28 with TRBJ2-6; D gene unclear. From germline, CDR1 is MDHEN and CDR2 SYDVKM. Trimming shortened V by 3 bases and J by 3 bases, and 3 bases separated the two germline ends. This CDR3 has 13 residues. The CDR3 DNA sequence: TGTGCCAGCAGTTTCAGTGGGGCCAACGTCCTGACTTTC. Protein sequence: CASSFSGANVLTF.

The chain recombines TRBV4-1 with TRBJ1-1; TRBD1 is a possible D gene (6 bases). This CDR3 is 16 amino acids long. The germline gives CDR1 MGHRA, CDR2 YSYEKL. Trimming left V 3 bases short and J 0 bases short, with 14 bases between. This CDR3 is CASSHKTGLVNTEAFF. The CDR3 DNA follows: TGCGCCAGCAGCCATAAAACAGGGTTGGTGAACACTGAAGCTTTCTTT.

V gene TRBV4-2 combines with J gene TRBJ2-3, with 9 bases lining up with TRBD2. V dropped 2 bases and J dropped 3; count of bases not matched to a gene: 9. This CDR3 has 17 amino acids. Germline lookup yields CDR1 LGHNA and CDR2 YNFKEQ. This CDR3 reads CASSQSTSGGGTDTQYF. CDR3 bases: TGTGCCAGCAGCCAATCGACTAGCGGAGGGGGGACAGATACGCAGTATTTT.

This CDR3 reads CASSPGTSGTYEQYF. In nucleotides, the CDR3 is TGTGCCAGCAGCCCAGGCACTAGCGGGACATACGAGCAGTACTTC. V usage is TRBV7-6 and J usage is TRBJ2-7; 10 bases match TRBD2. Germline V gives CDR1 SGHVS, CDR2 FNYEAQ. This CDR3 contains 15 residues. V trimming: 5 bases; J trimming: 4 bases; junction bases outside the gene matches: 8.

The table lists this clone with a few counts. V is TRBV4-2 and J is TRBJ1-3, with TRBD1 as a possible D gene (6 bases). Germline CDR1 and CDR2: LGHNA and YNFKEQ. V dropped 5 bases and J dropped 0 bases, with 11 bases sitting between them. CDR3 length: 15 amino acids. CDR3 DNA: TGTGCCAGCAGCTCAACAGGGAGCTCTGGAAACACCATATATTTT. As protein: CASSSTGSSGNTIYF.

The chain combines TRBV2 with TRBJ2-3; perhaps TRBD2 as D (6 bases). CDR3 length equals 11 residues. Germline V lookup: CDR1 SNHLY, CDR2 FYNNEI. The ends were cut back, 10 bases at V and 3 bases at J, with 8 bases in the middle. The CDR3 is CATRGTDTQYF. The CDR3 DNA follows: TGTGCCACACGGGGGACAGATACGCAGTATTTT.

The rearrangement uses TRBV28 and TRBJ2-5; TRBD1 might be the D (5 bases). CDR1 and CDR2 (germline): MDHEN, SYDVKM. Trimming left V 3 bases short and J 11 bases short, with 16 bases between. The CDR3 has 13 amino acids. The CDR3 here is CASSFGGREEQYF. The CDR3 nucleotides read TGTGCCAGCAGTTTCGGTGGCAGGGAAGAGCAGTACTTC.

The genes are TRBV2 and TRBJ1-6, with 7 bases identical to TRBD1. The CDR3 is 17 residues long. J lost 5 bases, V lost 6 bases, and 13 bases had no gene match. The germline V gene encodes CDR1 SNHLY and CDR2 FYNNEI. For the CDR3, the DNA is TGTGCCAGCAGAGCCCCTGGGACAGCCTCAGATAATTCACCCCTCCACTTT. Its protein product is CASRAPGTASDNSPLHF.